Below, 32 T cell receptor beta chains from the same sample are listed, as sequenced in a study of blood T cell repertoires in COVID-19. This table comes from immunoSEQ multiplex PCR, and its TCRdb copy is limited to in-frame clones, with some not included. The sample contains around 120,000 clones, about 90% of which appear only once. Sample: peripheral blood. The receptors derive from a woman aged 60 to 75 with COVID-19, enrolled during active disease.

This clone was detected only once. V gene TRBV4-3 combines with J gene TRBJ2-7, with TRBD1 matching 7 bases. V shed 4 bases and J 2 bases; nucleotides not matched to a gene: 8. CDR1 LGHNA and CDR2 YSLEER come from the germline V gene. The CDR3 covers 15 residues. The CDR3 DNA reads TGCGCCAGCAGCCTCCTTCACAGGGGTACCTACGAGCAGTACTTC. It yields the protein CASSLLHRGTYEQYF.

The chain combines TRBV7-2 with TRBJ2-1, with D maybe TRBD1 (5 bases). Germline loops: CDR1 SGHTA, CDR2 FQGNSA. Trimming shortened V by 5 bases and J by 5 bases, and 16 bases separated the two germline ends. The CDR3 is 15 amino acids. The CDR3 spells CASSPQGGVNNEQFF. The CDR3 coding sequence is TGTGCCAGCAGCCCTCAGGGTGGGGTCAACAATGAGCAGTTCTTC.

The rearrangement uses TRBV7-9 and TRBJ2-3, with 7 bases aligning to TRBD2. The junction had 2 bases not matched to a gene; V was cut back by 4 bases and J by 1 base. Germline CDR1 and CDR2: SEHNR and FQNEAQ (reference sequence). This CDR3 region has 14 residues. In nucleotides, the CDR3 is TGTGCCAGCAGCTCGCTAGCGGGCACAGATACGCAGTATTTT. Its protein product is CASSSLAGTDTQYF. The full variable domain, in which reference TRBV7-9 and TRBJ2-3 provide the parts outside the CDR3, is DTGVSQNPRHKITKRGQNVTFRCDPISEHNRLYWYRQTLGQGPEFLTYFQNEAQLEKSRLLSDRFSAERPKGSFSTLEIQRTEQGDSAMYLCASSSLAGTDTQYFGPGTRLTVL.

The rearrangement joins TRBV25-1 to TRBJ2-5, with D maybe TRBD2 (6 bases). The CDR3 length is 16 residues. Germline V gene sequence: CDR1 MGHDK, CDR2 SYGVNS. Between the trimmed V and J ends, which lost 3 bases and 3 bases, there was a span of 17 bases. Here the CDR3 reads CASSDWRDFPKETQYF. The CDR3 DNA reads as TGTGCCAGCAGTGATTGGAGGGACTTTCCCAAAGAGACCCAGTACTTC.

J is TRBJ1-2 and V is TRBV15; possible D gene TRBD1, 6 bases. The V end lost 0 bases, the J end lost 5 bases, and 10 bases lay between the germline ends. Germline V gives CDR1 LNHNV, CDR2 YYDKDF (reference sequence). The CDR3 is 14 amino acids. The CDR3 region has the DNA TGTGCCACCAGCAGAGAACCCAGGGGTTATGGCTACACCTTC. Amino acids: CATSREPRGYGYTF.

This chain joins TRBV7-2 and TRBJ1-1; 7 bases match TRBD1. With 3 bases clipped from V and 1 base from J, the junction kept 5 bases outside the gene matches. The CDR3 is 15 amino acids. Germline V gene sequence: CDR1 SGHTA, CDR2 FQGNSA. CDR3 protein: CASSLYRGGNTEAFF. CDR3 bases: TGTGCCAGCAGCTTGTACAGGGGCGGGAACACTGAAGCTTTCTTT.

This chain uses TRBV4-3 with TRBJ1-2, with D hard to call. The length of the CDR3 is 14 residues. Between the trimmed V and J ends, which lost 0 bases and 8 bases, there was a span of 13 bases. Looked up from germline, CDR1 is LGHNA and CDR2 is YSLEER. The CDR3 protein is CASSQETELRGYTF. The CDR3 DNA reads TGCGCCAGCAGCCAAGAAACGGAGCTGAGGGGCTACACCTTC.

The V and J genes are TRBV7-2 and TRBJ2-7; 10 nucleotides align to TRBD1. Trimming cost V 5 bases and J 3 bases; bases outside gene matches: 7. This CDR3 has 15 amino acids. Germline V gene sequence: CDR1 SGHTA, CDR2 FQGNSA. CDR3: CASSVDRGPNYEQYF. As DNA, the CDR3 is TGTGCCAGCAGCGTCGACAGGGGGCCGAACTACGAGCAGTACTTC.

V usage is TRBV19 and J usage is TRBJ1-5; D unclear. Trimming removed 0 bases at V and 3 bases at J, with 12 bases between. The length of the CDR3 is 16 residues. Germline V lookup: CDR1 LNHDA, CDR2 SQIVND (reference sequence). The CDR3 spells CASSIERVGNNQPQHF. The CDR3 DNA is TGTGCCAGTAGTATAGAGAGGGTAGGGAACAATCAGCCCCAGCATTTT.

The rearrangement uses TRBV5-6 and TRBJ2-7, with D possibly TRBD2 on 6 matching bases. Germline values: CDR1 SGHDT, CDR2 YYEEEE. The CDR3 loop spans 13 amino acids. The V end lost 0 bases, the J end lost 6 bases, and 10 bases lay between the germline ends. This chain's CDR3 is CASSLAGGIEQYF. CDR3 bases: TGTGCCAGCAGCTTGGCAGGCGGGATCGAGCAGTACTTC.

Turning to this clone: The junction differs from germline at one of its ends, possibly a read error. V is TRBV27 and J is TRBJ2-7; TRBD1 is a possible D gene (5 bases). Germline lookup yields CDR1 MNHEY and CDR2 SMNVEV (reference sequence). This CDR3 has 15 residues. CDR3 loop: CASSLLDRVSYEQYF. The CDR3 DNA reads TGTGCCAGCAGCTTATTAGACAGAGTTTCCTACGAGCAGTACTTC.

V and J are TRBV18 and TRBJ1-2; 7 bases map to TRBD1. Germline loops: CDR1 KGHSH, CDR2 LQKENI. The CDR3 covers 14 residues. Trimming took 0 bases from V and 2 from J; bases not matched to a gene: 0. In nucleotides, the CDR3 is TGTGCCAGCTCACCACCAGGGGGCAACTATGGCTACACCTTC. It is translated as CASSPPGGNYGYTF.

This chain connects TRBV29-1 to TRBJ2-3, with 15 bases matching TRBD2. Trimming cost V 7 bases and J 9 bases; bases outside gene matches: 8. The CDR3 contains 14 residues. CDR1 SQVTM and CDR2 ANQGSEA come from the germline V gene. The CDR3 loop is CSGRGTSGGYTQYF. The CDR3 region has the DNA TGCAGCGGAAGAGGGACTAGCGGGGGGTACACGCAGTATTTT.

This chain links TRBV29-1 with TRBJ2-1, with TRBD2 matching over 7 bases. Germline CDR1 reads SQVTM; CDR2 reads ANQGSEA. CDR3 size: 13 residues. V dropped 7 bases and J dropped 2; count of bases not matched to a gene: 5. CDR3 DNA: TGCAGCGCCACTAGCGTAACCTACAATGAGCAGTTCTTC. Encoded protein: CSATSVTYNEQFF.

The genes are TRBV9 and TRBJ2-6; D perhaps matches TRBD1 (5 bases). The germline V gene encodes CDR1 SGDLS and CDR2 YYNGEE. With 1 base removed from V and 0 bases from J, the gap between germline ends came to 8 bases. The CDR3 extends over 16 amino acids. CDR3 protein: CASSVSGNSGANVLTF. DNA of the CDR3: TGTGCCAGCAGCGTATCAGGGAACTCTGGGGCCAACGTCCTGACTTTC.

This clone was found once. CDR3 DNA: TGTGCCAGCAGCCAAGATCGGGGAGCTAACTATGGCTACACCTTC. This encodes CASSQDRGANYGYTF. The V call is TRBV3-1 (or the pseudogene TRBV3-2), the J call TRBJ1-2, with no clear D. CDR1 LGHDT and CDR2 YNNKEL come from the germline V gene (reference sequence). V lost 0 bases, J lost 0 bases, and 8 bases lay in between. The CDR3 is 15 amino acids.

V is TRBV5-5 and J is TRBJ1-3; D may be TRBD1 (5 bases). This CDR3 is 14 amino acids long. Germline CDR1 SGHKS, CDR2 YYEKEE (reference sequence). Trimming left V 3 bases short and J 2 bases short, with 9 bases between. This CDR3 reads CASSYSGAGNTIYF. In DNA, the CDR3 is TGTGCCAGCAGCTACTCGGGGGCTGGAAACACCATATATTTT.

The chain is built from TRBV11-2 and TRBJ2-3, with a weak D call TRBD2 (5 bases). The V end was cut by 4 bases, the J end by 1 base, with 15 bases between. This CDR3 contains 16 residues. The germline V gene has CDR1 SGHAT and CDR2 FQNNGV. Here the CDR3 reads CASSYEGLGGTDTQYF. The CDR3 DNA sequence: TGTGCCAGCAGCTACGAGGGATTAGGTGGCACAGATACGCAGTATTTT.

This chain uses TRBV19 with TRBJ2-7; possibly TRBD2 for D (5 bases). The ends were cut back, 6 bases at V and 3 bases at J, with 15 bases in the middle. This CDR3 comprises 14 residues. From germline, CDR1 is LNHDA and CDR2 SQIVND (reference sequence). DNA for the CDR3: TGTGCCAGTAGCACTGCCGTCGGGATCTACGAGCAGTACTTC. It codes for CASSTAVGIYEQYF.

This chain connects TRBV7-2 to TRBJ1-5; D is unclear. Between the trimmed V and J ends, which lost 6 bases and 0 bases, there was a span of 12 bases. This CDR3 region has 15 residues. In germline, CDR1 is SGHTA, CDR2 FQGNSA. CDR3 DNA: TGTGCCAGCAGGTCCGATAGCCTTAGCAATCAGCCCCAGCATTTT. Translated, it gives CASRSDSLSNQPQHF.

This chain connects TRBV2 to TRBJ2-3; the match to TRBD2 covers 13 bases. Trimming at V came to 6 bases and at J to 5 bases, leaving 11 bases not matched to a gene. The CDR3 extends over 17 amino acids. Germline-derived CDR1 and CDR2 are SNHLY and FYNNEI. CDR3 region: CASRLAGGPPGGDTQYF. The DNA of the CDR3 is TGTGCCAGCAGACTAGCGGGGGGGCCCCCGGGCGGAGATACGCAGTATTTT. Together with reference TRBV2 and TRBJ2-3, the CDR3 gives the full variable domain: EPEVTQTPSHQVTQMGQEVILRCVPISNHLYFYWYRQILGQKVEFLVSFYNNEISEKSEIFDDQFSVERPDGSNFTLKIRSTKLEDSAMYFCASRLAGGPPGGDTQYFGPGTRLTVL.

This sequence joins TRBV14 and TRBJ2-5; 7 nucleotides agree with TRBD1. The CDR3 extends over 14 amino acids. J was trimmed by 5 bases and V by 0 bases; bases with no gene match: 3. Per the germline V gene, CDR1 is SGHDN and CDR2 is FVKESK. The CDR3 loop is CASSQDNRGETQYF. CDR3 nucleotide sequence: TGTGCCAGCAGCCAAGATAACAGGGGTGAGACCCAGTACTTC.

This clone was recorded only once. This chain uses TRBV19 with TRBJ1-5, with 9 bases aligning to TRBD1. Germline CDR1 is LNHDA and CDR2 is SQIVND (reference sequence). With V trimmed by 5 bases and J by 6 bases, 8 bases remained unmatched. There are 15 residues in the CDR3. CDR3 sequence reads: CASSGPTGGSQPQHF. In DNA form, the CDR3 reads TGTGCCAGTAGTGGCCCGACAGGGGGGAGTCAGCCCCAGCATTTT.

The chain links TRBV19 to TRBJ2-1, with D maybe TRBD1 (5 bases). Germline V CDR1 and CDR2: LNHDA, SQIVND (reference sequence). This CDR3 is 15 amino acids long. Trimming left V 1 base short and J 3 bases short, with 10 bases between. Here the CDR3 DNA reads TGTGCCAGTAGTATAGCCACCGACAGCTACAATGAGCAGTTCTTC. Amino acid sequence: CASSIATDSYNEQFF.

This clone occurred once. V usage is TRBV7-6 and J usage is TRBJ2-1; 8 bases map to TRBD2. This CDR3 spans 16 amino acids. The germline CDR1 and CDR2 sequences are SGHVS and FNYEAQ. J lost 5 bases, V lost 0 bases, and 6 bases had no gene match. In nucleotides, the CDR3 is TGTGCCAGCAGCTTAGCCCTCCGGGGGGGAAACAATGAGCAGTTCTTC. It translates to CASSLALRGGNNEQFF.

This chain connects TRBV27 to TRBJ2-2; no definite D call. Trimming took off 3 bases at V and 2 bases at J, with 7 bases between the two ends. Germline V gives CDR1 MNHEY, CDR2 SMNVEV (reference sequence). The CDR3 totals 14 residues. The CDR3 DNA is TGTGCCAGCAGTTTTGGTCTAAACACCGGGGAGCTGTTTTTT. Translated: CASSFGLNTGELFF.

V gene TRBV15 combines with J gene TRBJ2-3; TRBD2 agrees at 10 bases. Germline CDR1 and CDR2: LNHNV and YYDKDF (reference sequence). Losses at the gene ends were 4 bases for V and 2 bases for J; bases not matched to a gene: 9. This CDR3 has 17 amino acids. CDR3 loop: CATSKYTSGEYTDTQYF. The DNA for the CDR3 is TGTGCCACCAGCAAGTACACTAGCGGGGAATACACAGATACGCAGTATTTT.

This rearrangement joins TRBV19 to TRBJ2-1; 7 nucleotides agree with TRBD1. The length of the CDR3 is 14 residues. Looked up from germline, CDR1 is LNHDA and CDR2 is SQIVND (reference sequence). The junction had 4 bases not matched to a gene; V was cut back by 0 bases and J by 8 bases. The CDR3 DNA reads as TGTGCCAGTAGTATAGAGACAGGGAGCCATGAGCAGTTCTTC. This translates into CASSIETGSHEQFF.

The CDR3 DNA reads TGTGCCAGCTCATCCGGACAGGCGGTTTCCTACGAGCAGTACTTC. Translation: CASSSGQAVSYEQYF. The chain recombines TRBV18 with TRBJ2-7; 7 bases match TRBD1. Germline-derived CDR1 and CDR2 are KGHSH and LQKENI. The CDR3 runs to 15 residues. V lost 5 bases and J lost 1; bases outside the gene matches: 8. The variable domain in full, completed from reference TRBV18 and TRBJ2-7, reads NAGVMQNPRHLVRRRGQEARLRCSPMKGHSHVYWYRQLPEEGLKFMVYLQKENIIDESGMPKERFSAEFPKEGPSILRIQQVVRGDSAAYFCASSSGQAVSYEQYFGPGTRLTVT.

The V gene is TRBV4-2, the J gene TRBJ1-2; D gene uncertain. The CDR3 length is 15 residues. V gave up 0 bases and J gave up 8 bases, with 16 bases separating them. Germline CDR1 LGHNA, CDR2 YNFKEQ. The CDR3 DNA sequence: TGTGCCAGCAGCCAAGACCCCGGCCCCTCCGGGGGCTACACCTTC. It is translated as CASSQDPGPSGGYTF.

V usage is TRBV29-1 and J usage is TRBJ2-7; maybe TRBD2 (7 bases). Germline CDR1 reads SQVTM; CDR2 reads ANQGSEA. CDR3 length: 17 residues. V was clipped by 1 base and J by 2 bases, with 21 bases between them. The DNA of the CDR3 is TGCAGCGTTGAAGGAGGGAAAAGGGCGGGGGCAACCTACGAGCAGTACTTC. Protein product: CSVEGGKRAGATYEQYF.

The rearrangement links TRBV6-1 to TRBJ1-4; 9 nucleotides agree with TRBD1. V was clipped by 2 bases and J by 8 bases; unmatched bases: 6. Germline CDR1 reads MNHNS; CDR2 reads SASEGT. This CDR3 has 15 residues. The CDR3 sequence: CASSEIWDREEKLFF. The DNA of the CDR3 is TGTGCCAGCAGTGAAATTTGGGACAGGGAAGAAAAACTGTTTTTT.